The 13 T cell receptor beta chains in this list originate from one sample, sequenced in a study of early T cells in non-severe SARS-CoV-2 infection. MiXCR was run by TCRdb on the 5' RACE reads, yielding one entry per CDR3 protein. The sample contains 40,000 to 60,000 distinct CDR3 sequences, approximately 6% of which appear only once. The specimen was whole blood, collected at baseline. All receptors come from an adult who was a healthcare worker with PCR-confirmed SARS-CoV-2 infection or an uninfected control (not recorded which).

This clonotype has a count of ten or more. The chain recombines TRBV9 with TRBJ2-1, with D possibly matching TRBD1 (5 bases). CDR1 and CDR2 (germline): SGDLS, YYNGEE. The length of the CDR3 is 14 residues. Trimming removed 7 bases at V and 7 bases at J, with 18 bases between. Here the CDR3 DNA reads TGTGCCAGCGCCCTGGGGCAGGGTGAGAATGAGCAGTTCTTC. Translating it yields CASALGQGENEQFF. Drawing the rest from reference TRBV9 and TRBJ2-1, the complete variable domain is DSGVTQTPKHLITATGQRVTLRCSPRSGDLSVYWYQQSLDQGLQFLIQYYNGEERAKGNILERFSAQQFPDLHSELNLSSLELGDSALYFCASALGQGENEQFFGPGTRLTVL.

This clonotype was seen more than once but under ten times. The V call is TRBV4-2, the J call TRBJ1-1; TRBD1 is a possible D gene (6 bases). Germline V gene lookup returns CDR1 LGHNA and CDR2 YNFKEQ. CDR3 length equals 15 residues. V lost 0 bases, J lost 7 bases, and 15 bases lay in between. The CDR3 DNA follows: TGTGCCAGCAGCCAAGAGGAGCAACAGGGCTTTGAAGCTTTCTTT. It translates to CASSQEEQQGFEAFF.

The V call is TRBV7-8, the J call TRBJ2-1; D gene unclear. V was clipped by 1 base and J by 4 bases, with 5 bases between them. Per germline, CDR1 SGHVS and CDR2 FQNEAQ. CDR3 length: 13 residues. CDR3 DNA sequence: TGTGCCAGCAGCTTAGACGGATACAATGAGCAGTTCTTC. This gives the protein CASSLDGYNEQFF. The variable domain in full, with the rest retrieved from reference TRBV7-8 and TRBJ2-1, is GAGVSQSPRYKVAKRGQDVALRCDPISGHVSLFWYQQALGQGPEFLTYFQNEAQLDKSGLPSDRFFAERPEGSVSTLKIQRTQQEDSAVYLCASSLDGYNEQFFGPGTRLTVL.

This clonotype has only a few counts. The chain joins TRBV28 to TRBJ1-2; D ambiguous. This CDR3 contains 14 residues. CDR1 and CDR2 (germline): MDHEN, SYDVKM. The V gene lost 5 bases and the J gene lost 1 base, with 11 bases spanning the gap. The CDR3: CASSHNSFNYGYTF. CDR3 nucleotides: TGTGCCAGCAGTCATAACTCTTTTAACTATGGCTACACCTTC.

This clonotype was observed at least ten times. The chain combines TRBV20-1 with TRBJ2-1; 8 bases match TRBD2. Losses at the gene ends were 5 bases for V and 0 bases for J; bases not matched to a gene: 9. This CDR3 has 16 residues. Germline CDR1 and CDR2: DFQATT and SNEGSKA (reference sequence). The CDR3 DNA reads TGCAGTGCTCTCGTTATAGCGGGGAGCTCCTACAATGAGCAGTTCTTC. It yields the protein CSALVIAGSSYNEQFF.

In its sample, this clonotype was seen many times. The V and J genes are TRBV28 and TRBJ2-1, with D unclear. This CDR3 is built from 11 residues. CDR1 and CDR2 (germline): MDHEN, SYDVKM. Trimming removed 2 bases from V and 7 bases from J, with 3 bases in between. CDR3 residues: CASSLVNEQFF. Written as DNA, the CDR3 is TGTGCCAGCAGTTTAGTGAATGAGCAGTTCTTC.

The genes are TRBV5-1 and TRBJ1-4; D not certain. CDR3 length: 14 residues. Germline CDR1 SGHRS, CDR2 YFSETQ. V was cut by 4 bases and J by 8 bases, with 15 bases left in between. For the CDR3, the DNA is TGCGCCAGCAGCAACCTTGGACGGCCAGAAAAACTGTTTTTT. Amino acids: CASSNLGRPEKLFF.

V usage is TRBV2 and J usage is TRBJ2-2; D is perhaps TRBD1 (6 bases). The germline V gene has CDR1 SNHLY and CDR2 FYNNEI. The CDR3 covers 14 residues. Trimming removed 6 bases at V and 5 bases at J, with 13 bases between. The CDR3 DNA reads as TGTGCCAGCAGCCGACAGGTTCCAACCGGGGAGCTGTTTTTT. Protein product: CASSRQVPTGELFF.

This clonotype showed up just a few times. The chain carries TRBV5-1 and TRBJ2-7; 15 positions match TRBD2. Germline CDR1 SGHRS, CDR2 YFSETQ. The trim removed 3 bases at V and 0 bases at J, leaving 7 bases unmatched. CDR3 length: 18 residues. This CDR3 is CASSSGLAGGLISYEQYF. The CDR3 nucleotides read TGCGCCAGCAGCTCCGGACTAGCGGGAGGGCTCATCTCCTACGAGCAGTACTTC. Looking up the rest from reference TRBV5-1 and TRBJ2-7 gives the full variable domain: KAGVTQTPRYLIKTRGQQVTLSCSPISGHRSVSWYQQTPGQGLQFLFEYFSETQRNKGNFPGRFSGRQFSNSRSEMNVSTLELGDSALYLCASSSGLAGGLISYEQYFGPGTRLTVT.

This clonotype has a handful of counts. The chain combines TRBV5-4 with TRBJ2-1; unclear D gene. There are 11 residues in the CDR3. Germline assignment: CDR1 SGHNT and CDR2 YYREEE (reference sequence). V dropped 5 bases and J dropped 9 bases, with 9 bases sitting between them. This chain's CDR3 is CASSLYSEQFF. CDR3 nucleotide sequence: TGTGCCAGCAGTTTGTATAGTGAGCAGTTCTTC.

This clonotype was picked up a small number of times. The rearrangement joins TRBV19 to TRBJ2-1; D is possibly TRBD1 (5 bases). Trimming stripped 4 bases from V and 8 bases from J, with 15 bases between. CDR3 length: 14 residues. Germline CDR1 and CDR2: LNHDA and SQIVND (reference sequence). The chain's CDR3 is CASSNQGVGYEQFF. The CDR3 DNA reads as TGTGCCAGTAGTAACCAGGGTGTCGGCTATGAGCAGTTCTTC.

This clonotype was seen only a few times. This chain links TRBV6-2 or TRBV6-3 with TRBJ1-5; no reliable D call. This CDR3 contains 13 residues. Trimming removed 4 bases from V and 1 base from J, with 5 bases in between. CDR1 is MNHEY and CDR2 is SVGEGT in the germline V gene. The CDR3 sequence: CASSWRSNQPQHF. In DNA, the CDR3 is TGTGCCAGCAGTTGGAGGAGCAATCAGCCCCAGCATTTT.

This clonotype was detected a few times. The genes are TRBV5-1 and TRBJ2-7, with 9 bases matching TRBD1. The CDR3 runs 14 residues. The V gene's germline CDR1 is SGHRS and CDR2 YFSETQ. The junction had 7 bases not matched to a gene; V was cut back by 5 bases and J by 4 bases. CDR3 DNA: TGCGCCAGCAGTACACAGGGGGCATCGTACGAGCAGTACTTC. Encoded protein: CASSTQGASYEQYF.